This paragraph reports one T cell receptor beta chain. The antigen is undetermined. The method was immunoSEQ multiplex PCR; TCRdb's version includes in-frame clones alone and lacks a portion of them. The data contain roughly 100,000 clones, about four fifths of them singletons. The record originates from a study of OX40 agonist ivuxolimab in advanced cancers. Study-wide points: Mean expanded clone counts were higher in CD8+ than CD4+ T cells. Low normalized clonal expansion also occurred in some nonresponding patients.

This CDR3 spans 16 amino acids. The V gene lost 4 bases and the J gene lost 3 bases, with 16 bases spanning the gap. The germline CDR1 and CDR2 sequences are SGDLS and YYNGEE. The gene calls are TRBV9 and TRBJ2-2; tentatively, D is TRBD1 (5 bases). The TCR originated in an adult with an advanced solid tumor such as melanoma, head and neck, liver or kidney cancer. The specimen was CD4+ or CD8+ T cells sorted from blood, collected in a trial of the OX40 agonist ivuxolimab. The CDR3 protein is CASSYRGSGYTGELFF. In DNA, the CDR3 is TGTGCCAGCAGCTATAGGGGATCAGGATACACCGGGGAGCTGTTTTTT.